This T cell receptor (beta chain) was recorded in a study of PD-1 blockade in classical Hodgkin lymphoma. Across the whole study: Intravenous infusions of nivolumab 3 mg/kg reached patients every 2 weeks.

Assay used: immunoSEQ multiplex PCR; TCRdb lists only in-frame clones, some missing. Among approximately 19,000 clones listed, around three quarters were seen once. Trimming took off 1 base at V and 1 base at J, with 20 bases between the two ends. The CDR3 has 19 residues. CDR1 and CDR2 from the germline V gene are SEHNR and FQNEAQ (reference sequence). Turning to this clone: The antigen is undetermined.

Time point meaning: cycle 4 day 1 (C4D1), after around six weeks of nivolumab. Every patient was affected by relapse after autologous stem cell transplantation, while exposure to brentuximab vedotin was not uniform. Best overall response was complete response, partial response or progressive disease in these relapsed/refractory classical Hodgkin lymphoma patients. Study results and caveats: It was reported that newly diagnosed patients had less baseline TCR diversity than healthy donors. Lower baseline TCR diversity marked trial partial responders and progressors.

This TCR derives from a human donor with classical Hodgkin lymphoma. The material sequenced was peripheral blood mononuclear cells (PBMCs), taken before the fourth cycle of nivolumab. V gene TRBV7-9 combines with J gene TRBJ1-5, with a tentative D call TRBD1 (5 bases). The CDR3 bases are TGTGCCAGCAGCTTAGAGCGGTCGCCAACGTCAGGGAGCAATCAGCCCCAGCATTTT. Protein: CASSLERSPTSGSNQPQHF.